These T cell receptor beta chains were read from a single sample in a study of CD8+CD57+ T cells in acquired aplastic anemia. TCRdb analysed the reads with MiXCR anew, one entry per CDR3 protein. The sample carries roughly 150,000 distinct CDR3 sequences, roughly half recorded once. Material for sequencing was sorted CD4+, CD8+, or CD8+CD57+ T cells (not recorded which) from PBMCs. These receptors came from a human donor with aplastic anemia. CDR3s leave out the opening cysteine and the closing phenylalanine or tryptophan. The order of the fields is J gene, V gene, CDR3 protein.

J: TRBJ1-4
V: TRBV27
CDR3: ASSLEGRPNEKLF

J: TRBJ1-1
V: TRBV18
CDR3: ASSPGQMHTEAF

J: TRBJ1-4
V: TRBV5-6
CDR3: ASSLTLSAGAEKLF

J: TRBJ1-1
V: TRBV2
CDR3: VSSVLTGAEAF

J: TRBJ1-2
V: TRBV27
CDR3: ASSSDRARRNYGYT

J: TRBJ2-1
V: TRBV28
CDR3: ASTSRLAGNNEQF

J: TRBJ1-1
V: TRBV19
CDR3: ASGMNREAF

J: TRBJ2-5
V: TRBV10-3
CDR3: ATLKQPGQGREGRQETQY

J: TRBJ2-7
V: TRBV20-1
CDR3: SAVGEQQCEQY

J: TRBJ2-5
V: TRBV10-1
CDR3: ASSHTVRQETQY

J: TRBJ2-1
V: TRBV20-1
CDR3: SAGDFSSYNEQF

J: TRBJ2-6
V: TRBV10-3
CDR3: ASNGQDSGANVLT

J: TRBJ2-1
V: TRBV19
CDR3: ASTRDSSYNEQF

J: TRBJ2-7
V: TRBV6-1
CDR3: ASTDRVDEQY

J: TRBJ1-2
V: TRBV29-1
CDR3: SGGQGFLGYT

J: TRBJ2-7
V: TRBV5-1
CDR3: ASSLEAFYEQY

J: TRBJ1-1
V: TRBV15
CDR3: ATSGGILGTEAF

J: TRBJ1-3
V: TRBV6-1
CDR3: ASRQTTAGGNTIY

J: TRBJ2-3
V: TRBV19
CDR3: ASRPYSTDTQY

J: TRBJ2-6
V: TRBV18
CDR3: ASSPSGTGISGANVLT

J: TRBJ1-1
V: TRBV12-3/TRBV12-4
CDR3: ASRGGNTEAF

J: TRBJ2-1
V: TRBV9
CDR3: ASRPTSGGAQEQF

J: TRBJ1-6
V: TRBV10-2
CDR3: ASSGTGDSPLH

J: TRBJ2-3
V: TRBV7-2
CDR3: ASSLARGQADTQY

J: TRBJ1-5
V: TRBV2
CDR3: ASSGGGPYSNQPQH

J: TRBJ1-2
V: TRBV7-2
CDR3: ASSYETGSGGYT

J: TRBJ1-6
V: TRBV10-3
CDR3: ASSERQGYNSPLH

J: TRBJ2-1
V: TRBV19
CDR3: ASSEKAGRPYNEQF

J: TRBJ2-7
V: TRBV20-1
CDR3: SASLDRSGEQY

J: TRBJ1-5
V: TRBV2
CDR3: ASSEGRGSNQPQH

J: TRBJ2-7
V: TRBV19
CDR3: ASSLDGFAYEQY

J: TRBJ1-6
V: TRBV10-3
CDR3: AISGRGRSPLH

J: TRBJ1-4
V: TRBV20-1
CDR3: SARDAGGDEKLF

J: TRBJ1-6
V: TRBV12-3/TRBV12-4
CDR3: ASRGDRLYNSPLH

J: TRBJ2-7
V: TRBV20-1
CDR3: SAHSPSTAPYEQY

J: TRBJ2-7
V: TRBV20-1
CDR3: SARGESYEQY

J: TRBJ2-2
V: TRBV5-1
CDR3: ASSPDVGELF

J: TRBJ2-3
V: TRBV7-2
CDR3: ASSRNRQSTDTQY

J: TRBJ2-1
V: TRBV6-5
CDR3: ASSSGGGHYNEQF

J: TRBJ2-7
V: TRBV15
CDR3: ATSRAGTGNEQY

J: TRBJ2-5
V: TRBV7-9
CDR3: ASSLPLGGLQETQY

J: TRBJ2-1
V: TRBV6-2/TRBV6-3
CDR3: ASSYGGRNHNEQF

J: TRBJ2-5
V: TRBV6-2/TRBV6-3
CDR3: ASSYSTSGRLRGRETQY